This T cell receptor (beta chain) was recovered during a study of blood T cell repertoires in COVID-19. Germline V CDR1 and CDR2: SGHNT, YYREEE (reference sequence). There are 15 residues in the CDR3. The V end was cut by 1 base, the J end by 7 bases, with 15 bases between. The method was immunoSEQ multiplex PCR; TCRdb's version includes in-frame clones alone and lacks a portion of them. The sample lists roughly 130,000 clones, under 85% seen once, with 9% to 15% in the top ten. This chain uses TRBV5-4 with TRBJ1-5, with a tentative D call TRBD1 (5 bases). The TCR was taken from a woman aged 60-75 years with acute or convalescent COVID-19. Material: peripheral blood. The CDR3 region is CASSLFPGGEQPQHF. In DNA form, the CDR3 reads TGTGCCAGCAGCTTGTTTCCGGGGGGGGAACAGCCCCAGCATTTT.